This TCR beta chain was observed in a study of cytomegalovirus exposure and HLA in healthy donors listed by TCRdb under 2017. Regarding the complete study: In an earlier analysis of under 600 of the donors, around 300 Gb of sequence data and 117 million unique TCR beta sequences from 150 million to 200 million T cells were reported. The genetic ancestry cluster associated with self-reported Caucasian donors included around 76% of the roughly 360 genotyped donors. To decide whether each TCR beta V gene segment behaved as functional or pseudogenic, an earlier analysis of 587 of the donors relied on high-throughput TCR beta sequencing. The T cell repertoires of under 750 subjects were profiled by immunosequencing and related to cytomegalovirus serostatus. Genome-wide SNP genotypes for about 65% of the 666 donors were used in a later genetic analysis, which treated that subset as a discovery cohort. Among roughly 400 genotyped donors of the cohort, an average of roughly 230,000 unique TCR beta nucleotide sequences was sequenced per donor, of which about 18% were non-productive. High-throughput TCR immunosequencing, statistical association of individual TCRs with disease status, and machine learning were combined to predict cytomegalovirus infection status. Besides the first cohort of approximately 710 subjects, a separate validation cohort made up of over 95 different subjects was used. Typing coverage differed by locus: A, B, C, DRB1 and DQB1 were typed in about 629-640 donors, DQA1 in 500 to 550, DPA1 in around 600, and DPB1 in about 450. Every discovery cohort repertoire had been produced on one sequencing platform. Donor age, sex, ethnicity and CMV serostatus were compiled together with the repertoire data. A later analysis re-analyzed previously published TCR beta repertoires from 666 donors and added high-resolution HLA genotyping to study TCR occurrence patterns. Because of strong linkage in the cohort, 4 to 6 DR-DQ haplotypes were treated as single units for association and clustering. The study aimed to test whether signatures of past pathogen exposure could be identified by cataloging public T cell receptors. An early release covering about 600 HLA-typed donors comprised approximately 290 gigabases of sequencing data and roughly 85 million unique TCR sequences. Both class I and class II loci were covered by HLA typing, at four-digit resolution. Rather than using new phenotypic data, the later analysis identified candidate immune exposures from TCR beta sequences and from how often those sequences occurred across donors. Paper-wide results and their limitations: In both the original and validation cohorts, the classifier was reported to diagnose cytomegalovirus status with high specificity and sensitivity. In this cohort, only TCR beta chains were sequenced, and detectable features were limited by the absence of alpha or paired-chain data. Because HLA typing was missing for some donors at each locus, association tests included only the typed subset. For the cohort, immune exposure information was limited to CMV serostatus. Sequencing depth was assumed to be roughly uniform across donors in the presence/absence analyses, though that assumption may not hold. According to a later analysis, most CMV-associated TCR beta chains appeared to be HLA-restricted, and the HLA associations seemed to be driven largely by CMV exposure. A later genetic analysis reported fewer N-insertions in productive TCRs among donors in an Asian-associated ancestry cluster than the approximately 670-donor mean. Linkage disequilibrium might explain the correlated functional status among segregating V segments, but an unknown experimental factor could not be ruled out. V-gene and J-gene trimming of TCR beta chains was associated with a missense DCLRE1C variant in a later genetic analysis, and the association was replicated in an independent cohort. Specific HLA alleles were associated with 15,000 to 20,000 TCR beta sequences at a false discovery rate of 0.05 in a later analysis. A later analysis reported that several top co-occurrence clusters appeared linked to parvovirus B19, influenza, CMV and Epstein-Barr virus. A later analysis found that HLA-associated TCR beta chains were more clonally expanded and had lower generation probabilities than equally common non-associated chains. In an earlier analysis of about 600 of the donors, most TCR beta V segments appeared in productive rearrangements about 87% or about 30% of the time, broadly matching IMGT annotations. In vitro tests confirmed that a few of the cytomegalovirus-associated TCR beta chains recognize cytomegalovirus antigens. When HLA alleles, especially DR and DQ, strongly co-occurred, attributing TCR associations to individual alleles was difficult. Some IMGT-functional V segments, including TRBV6-2 and TRBV6-3, could not be told apart with the 87-base-pair reads, so those segments were excluded. The authors suggested that the approach could potentially be extended to other disease states and immunological phenotypes. The study listed 164 TCR beta chains as associated with cytomegalovirus. A cluster of highly shared sequence variants was judged likely to represent a technical artifact of the sequencing pipeline. The earlier analysis of approximately 560 of the donors excluded around 17 rarely observed V segments, including chromosome 9 orphons, because counts were too low. Most TCR sequences were seen in very few donors, while some public TCRs were found in many individuals. According to a later analysis, TCR association rates differed among HLA loci, with DRB1 alleles showing the most associated TCRs and HLA-C alleles showing the fewest. A further reported finding was that TCR beta sequences accurately predicted the HLA-A and HLA-B alleles for most subjects in the first cohort.

As to this clone: No antigen is known for it.

Receptor libraries were prepared by the immunoSEQ multiplex PCR assay. A mixture of 60 forward primers for TCR Vbeta segments and 13 reverse primers for TCR Jbeta segments was used in the multiplex PCR. Amplification of the CDR3 region of rearranged TCR beta genes was performed with a multiplex PCR assay on genomic DNA. The Illumina HiSeq System was used to sequence the amplified TCR beta libraries as 87-base-pair reads. Concerning the study's data processing: A later analysis counted about 82 million unique TCR beta chains across the 650 to 800 repertoires, and roughly 11 million of these chains were shared by at least two donors. A nearest-neighbor algorithm error-corrected the raw reads and collapsed the reads into unique sequences, merging closely related sequences to remove PCR and sequencing errors. CDR3 sequences were aligned to IMGT reference sequences to assign V, D and J gene segments. For a sequence to be retained, a match of at least six nucleotides was required to both a V gene segment and a J gene segment. A rearrangement was called productive if the CDR3 had no stop codons and remained in frame with V and J, and every other rearrangement was called non-productive. CDR3 was defined by IMGT convention, running from the second conserved V-encoded cysteine to the conserved J-encoded phenylalanine. Sequences without an unambiguous match to a single V gene segment were excluded from the earlier analysis of approximately 600 of the donors. An earlier analysis of almost 600 of the donors classified V segments as functional when productive rearrangements were above 56.7% and as segregating when the standard deviation between donors was above 5%. A statistical classification framework was built for diagnosing cytomegalovirus status from the catalog of TCR beta chain sequences. In a later analysis, V and J genes were assigned by comparing TCR nucleotide sequences against IMGT/GENE-DB human TR gene sequences. In a later analysis, CDR3 sequences and most-parsimonious VDJ recombination scenarios were assigned using the TCRdist pipeline. In a later analysis, each TCR beta chain was defined by its CDR3 amino acid sequence together with its V-gene family, and reads without a unique V-gene family were excluded. In a later analysis, 450 to 600 highly shared, low-generation-probability nucleotide sequences were removed to address suspected cross-contamination and a sequencing artifact. A later analysis calculated a clonal expansion index for each public chain from normalized within-repertoire ranks of inferred template counts. In a later analysis, generation probabilities were computed with a VDJ recombination model fitted to out-of-frame rearrangements, and the resulting probabilities were checked against IGoR. In a later analysis, hypergeometric tests were used to score TCR-TCR, TCR-HLA and TCR-CMV co-occurrence, with a repertoire-size bias correction applied to TCR pairs. A later analysis estimated false discovery rates by permuting HLA or CMV assignments 20 times. A later analysis grouped co-occurring TCRs with DBSCAN, adding TCRdist sequence similarity when clustering within HLA-allele-positive subsets. For co-occurrence clustering, repertoires with fewer than 30,000 or more than 120,000 public chains were excluded, along with five or six repertoires with anomalous nucleotide sharing. As stored in TCRdb, this immuneACCESS dataset retains in-frame rearrangements with V and J assigned. A fraction of the clones does not appear; measured against another copy, unresolved V genes explain less than half of the discrepancy, and the remainder lacks a known reason. V and J calls and clone size come straight from that table; D and trimming were deduced from the DNA. This sample's table contains roughly 54,000 clones. 12% of the sample is taken by the ten largest.

In total, approximately 610 healthy bone marrow donors made up the cohort. All cohort members were sampled while nominally healthy, although unrecorded immune exposures were likely present. The donor tested CMV seropositive, placing the donor among the roughly 300 seropositive members of the cohort. Each donor provided a peripheral blood sample, and peripheral blood mononuclear cells were used for TCR beta sequencing. The Qiagen DNeasy Blood Extraction Kit was used to extract genomic DNA from the blood cell samples. Including cysteine and phenylalanine, the CDR3 has 16 amino acids. Of all the DNA, just the CDR3 is kept, 48 bases in frame from base 1. V sheds 2 bases and J sheds 6 bases, leaving 16 bases between their ends. CDR1 and CDR2, looked up from the germline V gene, are KGHSH and LQKENI.

The sequencing input was PBMCs. The sequence joins TRBV18 to TRBJ1-4; tentative D gene TRBD1, with 6 bases matching. The receptor was isolated from a young woman in good health and CMV-seropositive. The nucleotide sequence reads TGTGCCAGCTCACCAATCTCCTGGGGGCGAGATGAAAAACTGTTTTTT. The encoded protein is CASSPISWGRDEKLFF. The CDR3, completed at both ends by the reference TRBV18 and TRBJ1-4 genes, gives the full variable domain NAGVMQNPRHLVRRRGQEARLRCSPMKGHSHVYWYRQLPEEGLKFMVYLQKENIIDESGMPKERFSAEFPKEGPSILRIQQVVRGDSAAYFCASSPISWGRDEKLFFGSGTQLSVL.